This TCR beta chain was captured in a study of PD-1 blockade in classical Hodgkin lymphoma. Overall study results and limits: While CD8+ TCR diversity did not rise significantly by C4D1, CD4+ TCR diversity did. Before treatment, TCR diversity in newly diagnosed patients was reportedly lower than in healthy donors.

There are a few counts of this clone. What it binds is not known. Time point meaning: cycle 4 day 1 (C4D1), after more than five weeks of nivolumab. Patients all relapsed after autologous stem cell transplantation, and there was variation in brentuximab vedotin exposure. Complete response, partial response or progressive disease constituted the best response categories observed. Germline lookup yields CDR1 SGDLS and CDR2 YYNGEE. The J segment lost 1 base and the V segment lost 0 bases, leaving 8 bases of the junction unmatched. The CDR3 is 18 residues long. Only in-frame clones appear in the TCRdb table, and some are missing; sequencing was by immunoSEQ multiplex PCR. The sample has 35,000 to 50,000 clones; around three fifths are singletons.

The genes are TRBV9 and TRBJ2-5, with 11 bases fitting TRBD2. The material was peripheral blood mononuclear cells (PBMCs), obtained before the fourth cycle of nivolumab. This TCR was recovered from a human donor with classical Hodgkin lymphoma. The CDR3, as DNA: TGTGCCAGCAGCGTAGCTGGTACTAGCGGGAGTTTCCAAGAGACCCAGTACTTC. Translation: CASSVAGTSGSFQETQYF.